One TCR beta chain is described in this entry. Antigen unknown. This record comes from a study of OX40 agonist ivuxolimab in advanced cancers. Study context: Patients assigned to dose escalation were diagnosed with hepatocellular carcinoma, melanoma, renal cell or head and neck cancer. Patients with prior anti-PD-1, anti-PD-L1 or anti-CTLA-4 therapy were eligible; about 40% had some.

Whole-study results and caveats: Fewer expanded clones were found on average in CD4+ than in CD8+ T cells.

The protocol was immunoSEQ multiplex PCR, while the TCRdb copy is restricted to in-frame clones and leaves out a portion. The table lists tens of thousands of clones, about 85% of them singletons. The CDR3 extends over 13 amino acids. V gave up 4 bases and J gave up 5 bases, with 11 bases separating them. Per the germline V gene, CDR1 is SNHLY and CDR2 is FYNNEI. J is TRBJ2-5 and V is TRBV2; a weak D match, TRBD2 (5 bases). The sample consisted of CD4+ or CD8+ T cells sorted from blood, taken in a trial of the OX40 agonist ivuxolimab. This clonotype was obtained from an adult with an advanced solid tumor such as melanoma, head and neck, liver or kidney cancer. The CDR3 loop is CASSGTDAETQYF. In DNA form, the CDR3 reads TGTGCCAGCAGTGGGACTGATGCGGAGACCCAGTACTTC.